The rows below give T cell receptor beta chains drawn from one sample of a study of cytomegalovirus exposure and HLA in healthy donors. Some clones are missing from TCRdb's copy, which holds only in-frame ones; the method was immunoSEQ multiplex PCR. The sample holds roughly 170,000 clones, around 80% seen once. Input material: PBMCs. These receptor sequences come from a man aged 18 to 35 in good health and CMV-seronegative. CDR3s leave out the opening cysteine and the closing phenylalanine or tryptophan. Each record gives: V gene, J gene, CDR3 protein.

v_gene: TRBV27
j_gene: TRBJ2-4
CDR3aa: ASSDNWVKNIQY

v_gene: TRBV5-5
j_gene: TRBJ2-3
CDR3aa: ASSQSTDTQY

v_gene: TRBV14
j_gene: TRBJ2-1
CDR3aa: ASSQDLADNEQF

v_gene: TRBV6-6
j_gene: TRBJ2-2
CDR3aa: ASSPPGVTGELF

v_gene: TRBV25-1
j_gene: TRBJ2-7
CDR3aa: ASHDPTAPYEQY

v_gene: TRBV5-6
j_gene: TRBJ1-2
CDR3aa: ASSSDNSYGYT

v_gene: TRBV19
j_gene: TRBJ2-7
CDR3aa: ASRQTGGGTKQY

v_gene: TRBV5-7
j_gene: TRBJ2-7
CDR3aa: ASSLVPGLQYEQY

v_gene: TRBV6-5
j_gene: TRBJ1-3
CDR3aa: ASSQTGSGNTIY

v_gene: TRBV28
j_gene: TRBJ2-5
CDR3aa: ASSFTGGQETQY

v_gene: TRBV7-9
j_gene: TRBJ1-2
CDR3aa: ASSLANHIGYT

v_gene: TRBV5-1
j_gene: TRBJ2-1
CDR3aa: ASSLVEGFDEQF

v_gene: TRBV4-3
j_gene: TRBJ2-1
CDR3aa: ASSPLAGSSYNEQF

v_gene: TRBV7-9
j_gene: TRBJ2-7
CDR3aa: SSSLGGEKAYEQY

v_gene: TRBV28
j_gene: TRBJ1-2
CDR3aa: ATDGMRVIGGYT

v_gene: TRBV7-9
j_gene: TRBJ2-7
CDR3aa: ASSLRSGRAIREQY

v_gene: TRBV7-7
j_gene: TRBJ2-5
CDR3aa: ASSLSQGGEETQY

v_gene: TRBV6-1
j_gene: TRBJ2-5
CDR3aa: ASSRQGLGETQY

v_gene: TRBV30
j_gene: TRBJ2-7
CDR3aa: AWRQGYEQY

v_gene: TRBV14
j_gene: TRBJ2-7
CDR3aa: ASSARTVHPYEQY

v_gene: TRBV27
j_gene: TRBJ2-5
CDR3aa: ASQTRETQY

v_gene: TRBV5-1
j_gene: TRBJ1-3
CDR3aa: ASSLRDRSSGNTIY

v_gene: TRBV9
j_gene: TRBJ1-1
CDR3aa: ASSVAPGGVFPRNTEAF

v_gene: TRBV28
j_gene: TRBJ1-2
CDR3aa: ASTLGQGYDYGYT

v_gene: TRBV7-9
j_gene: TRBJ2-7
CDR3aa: ASSPPDPRGYEQY

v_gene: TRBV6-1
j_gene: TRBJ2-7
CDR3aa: ASSGFGQGINEQY

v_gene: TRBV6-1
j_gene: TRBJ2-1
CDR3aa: ASSDWVRQYSYNEQF

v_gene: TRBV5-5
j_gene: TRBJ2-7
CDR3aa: ASSLGLAWDEQY

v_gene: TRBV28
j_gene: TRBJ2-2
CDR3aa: ASRASGTNTGELF

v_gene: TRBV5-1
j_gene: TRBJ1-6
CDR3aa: ASSPDRPGWSGSPLH

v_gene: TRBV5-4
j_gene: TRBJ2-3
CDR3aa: ASSSVAVPITDTQY

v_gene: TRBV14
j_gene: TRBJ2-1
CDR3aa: ASSQITSGRYNEQF

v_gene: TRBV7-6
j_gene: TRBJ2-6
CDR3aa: ASSLLIRGASLTSGANVLT

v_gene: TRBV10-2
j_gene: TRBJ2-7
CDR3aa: ASSESTGDEQY

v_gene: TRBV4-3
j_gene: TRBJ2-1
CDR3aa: ASSQDHAGLAWEQF

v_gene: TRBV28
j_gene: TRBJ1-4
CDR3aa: ASRDRVYEKLF

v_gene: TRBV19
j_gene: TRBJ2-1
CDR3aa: ASRGSGGRTYNEQF

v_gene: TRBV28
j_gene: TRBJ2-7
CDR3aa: ASSPEALSGEQY

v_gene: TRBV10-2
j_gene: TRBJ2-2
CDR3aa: ASSYSTGANTGELF

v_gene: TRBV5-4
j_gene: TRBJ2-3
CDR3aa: ASSSGTSGTDTQY

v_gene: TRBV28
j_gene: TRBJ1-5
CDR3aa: ASRLRRVAGNQPQH

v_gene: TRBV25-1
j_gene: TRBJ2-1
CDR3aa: ASSETGKYLNEQF

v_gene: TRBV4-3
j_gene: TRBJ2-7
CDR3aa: ASSQDTGFSEQY

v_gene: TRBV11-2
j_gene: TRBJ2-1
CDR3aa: ASRLSPGLAFEQF

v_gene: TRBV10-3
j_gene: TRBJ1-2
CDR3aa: AISEGREANYGYT

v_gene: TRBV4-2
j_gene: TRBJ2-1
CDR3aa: ASSQDLAGLAGGPVGNEQF

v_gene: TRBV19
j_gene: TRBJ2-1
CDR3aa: ASSIDRDSQF

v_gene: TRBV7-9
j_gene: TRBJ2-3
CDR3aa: ASSAIDSNTDTQY